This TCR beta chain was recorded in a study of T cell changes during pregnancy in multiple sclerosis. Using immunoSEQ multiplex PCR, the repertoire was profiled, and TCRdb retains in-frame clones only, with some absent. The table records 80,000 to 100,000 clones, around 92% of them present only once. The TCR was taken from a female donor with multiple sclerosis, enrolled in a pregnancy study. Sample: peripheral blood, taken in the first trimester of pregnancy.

The CDR3 is CASSLAQVTSTNEQYF. The CDR3 nucleotides are TGCGCCAGCAGCTTGGCCCAAGTGACTAGTACCAACGAGCAGTACTTC. The chain couples TRBV5-1 to TRBJ2-7; weak D call: TRBD2 (6 bases). Trimming shortened V by 0 bases and J by 5 bases, and 18 bases separated the two germline ends. CDR3 length: 16 amino acids. CDR1 and CDR2 from the germline V gene are SGHRS and YFSETQ. The full variable domain, with the rest looked up from reference TRBV5-1 and TRBJ2-7, is KAGVTQTPRYLIKTRGQQVTLSCSPISGHRSVSWYQQTPGQGLQFLFEYFSETQRNKGNFPGRFSGRQFSNSRSEMNVSTLELGDSALYLCASSLAQVTSTNEQYFGPGTRLTVT.